Each of the 16 T cell receptor beta chains below was sequenced from the same sample in a study of OX40 agonist ivuxolimab in advanced cancers. Measured with immunoSEQ multiplex PCR; TCRdb has only the in-frame clones, and not every one. The sample has tens of thousands of clones; roughly three quarters are singletons. Sequences were derived from CD4+ or CD8+ T cells sorted from blood, sampled in a trial of the OX40 agonist ivuxolimab. These receptors were obtained from an adult with an advanced solid tumor such as melanoma, head and neck, liver or kidney cancer.

This chain connects TRBV6-1 to TRBJ2-3, with D perhaps given as TRBD1 or TRBD2 (5 bases each). Looked up from germline, CDR1 is MNHNS and CDR2 is SASEGT. The CDR3 sequence is 14 residues long. The V gene lost 6 bases and the J gene lost 5 bases, with 15 bases spanning the gap. DNA of the CDR3: TGTGCCAGCAGCAAGGGGCTAGCCCGAGATACGCAGTATTTT. Amino acid sequence: CASSKGLARDTQYF.

The V and J genes are TRBV10-1 and TRBJ2-7; 12 nucleotides align to TRBD1. The ends lost 8 bases at V and 5 bases at J; junction bases unmatched: 22. Germline CDR1 is WNHNN and CDR2 is SYGVQD (reference sequence). This CDR3 is built from 19 residues. CDR3 DNA sequence: TGCGCCAGCGGCAAAACCCCTGAACCGGGACAGGGGGCCTCTGACGAGCAGTACTTC. This codes for CASGKTPEPGQGASDEQYF.

This rearrangement joins TRBV9 to TRBJ2-3; TRBD2 aligns across 10 bases. The ends lost 4 bases at V and 4 bases at J; junction bases unmatched: 3. CDR3 length equals 14 residues. CDR1 is SGDLS and CDR2 is YYNGEE in the germline V gene. The CDR3 here is CASSSGLAADTQYF. DNA for the CDR3: TGTGCCAGCAGCTCAGGACTAGCGGCAGATACGCAGTATTTT.

This clone was counted once. The chain employs TRBV5-1 and TRBJ1-2; no clear D. The germline V gene has CDR1 SGHRS and CDR2 YFSETQ. The CDR3 runs to 13 residues. The ends were cut back, 3 bases at V and 4 bases at J, with 10 bases in the middle. The CDR3: CASSSDLSYGYTF. The CDR3, as DNA: TGCGCCAGCAGCTCTGATTTAAGCTATGGCTACACCTTC.

This chain links TRBV28 with TRBJ2-7; 8 bases are shared with TRBD1. CDR1 MDHEN and CDR2 SYDVKM come from the germline V gene. J was trimmed by 0 bases and V by 5 bases; bases with no gene match: 9. The CDR3 is 16 residues long. CDR3 nucleotide sequence: TGTGCCAGCAGTCCCTGGGACAGGAGAAACTCCTACGAGCAGTACTTC. It translates to CASSPWDRRNSYEQYF.

The rearrangement links TRBV6-5 to TRBJ1-2; 7 positions match TRBD1. CDR1 MNHEY and CDR2 SVGAGI come from the germline V gene. With 0 bases clipped from V and 4 bases from J, the junction kept 5 bases outside the gene matches. There are 15 residues in the CDR3. CDR3 sequence reads: CASSYSAQGTYGYTF. CDR3 coding DNA: TGTGCCAGCAGTTACTCCGCACAGGGGACCTATGGCTACACCTTC.

The gene calls are TRBV5-3 and TRBJ2-7; possible D gene TRBD2, 6 bases. TRBV5-3 is assigned to the ORF class and has an uncertain function. CDR3 size: 12 residues. The CDR3 region has the DNA TGTGCGACGATTGGAGGGACGTCCGAGCAGTACTTC. Residues: CATIGGTSEQYF.

V usage is TRBV18 and J usage is TRBJ2-7; 9 nucleotides align to TRBD2. CDR1 is KGHSH, CDR2 LQKENI, per germline. The CDR3 length is 19 residues. Trimming took 5 bases from V and 3 from J; bases not matched to a gene: 20. The CDR3 here is CASSATLSRRLAAFYEQYF. DNA of the CDR3: TGTGCCAGCTCAGCAACCCTCAGCAGGAGACTAGCGGCATTCTACGAGCAGTACTTC.

This clone was seen once. The gene calls are TRBV5-1 and TRBJ1-2; 8 bases are a match to TRBD1. Germline assignment: CDR1 SGHRS and CDR2 YFSETQ. Trimming at V came to 4 bases and at J to 6 bases, leaving 11 bases not matched to a gene. CDR3 size: 15 residues. CDR3 sequence reads: CASSGQGQGWDGYTF. The CDR3 region has the DNA TGCGCCAGCAGCGGGCAAGGACAGGGATGGGATGGCTACACCTTC.

The chain has TRBV28 and TRBJ1-1; a weak D match, TRBD1 (5 bases). V lost 8 bases and J lost 4, with 11 bases in between. CDR3 length equals 12 residues. Germline assignment: CDR1 MDHEN and CDR2 SYDVKM. In nucleotides, the CDR3 is TGTGCCAGCCGAGGACAATTCACTGAAGCTTTCTTT. This codes for CASRGQFTEAFF.

The chain has TRBV19 and TRBJ2-1; 12 bases fit TRBD2. Per germline, CDR1 LNHDA and CDR2 SQIVND (reference sequence). V dropped 6 bases and J dropped 12; count of bases not matched to a gene: 15. CDR3 size: 16 residues. CDR3 coding DNA: TGTGCCAGTAGCTCGCCTAGCGGGAGGGCCCGTGATGGGCAGTTCTTC. It translates to CASSSPSGRARDGQFF.

This chain links TRBV5-1 with TRBJ1-6; weak D call: TRBD1 (6 bases). This CDR3 is 15 amino acids long. V was shortened by 0 bases and J by 5 bases, with 9 bases between the two germline ends. Germline V CDR1 and CDR2: SGHRS, YFSETQ. The CDR3 here is CASSLGQGNNSPLHF. In DNA form, the CDR3 reads TGCGCCAGCAGCTTGGGGCAGGGGAATAATTCACCCCTCCACTTT.

The CDR3 coding sequence is TGTGCCTGGAGTACCACAGGGGGCGAGCAGTACTTC. Its translation: CAWSTTGGEQYF. This chain links TRBV30 with TRBJ2-7; 8 nucleotides match TRBD1. The V gene's germline CDR1 is GTSNPN and CDR2 SVGIG (reference sequence). With V trimmed by 2 bases and J by 6 bases, 3 bases remained unmatched. This CDR3 contains 12 residues.

The chain uses TRBV5-4 and TRBJ2-5; 8 nucleotides line up with TRBD2. This CDR3 contains 15 residues. Germline V lookup: CDR1 SGHNT, CDR2 YYREEE (reference sequence). V trimming: 9 bases; J trimming: 4 bases; junction bases outside the gene matches: 14. The chain's CDR3 is CATTTGGVVSETQYF. The CDR3 DNA reads as TGTGCCACCACGACGGGAGGGGTGGTGTCAGAGACCCAGTACTTC. The full variable domain, completed using reference TRBV5-4 and TRBJ2-5, is ETGVTQSPTHLIKTRGQQVTLRCSSQSGHNTVSWYQQALGQGPQFIFQYYREEENGRGNFPPRFSGLQFPNYSSELNVNALELDDSALYLCATTTGGVVSETQYFGPGTRLLVL.

V gene TRBV5-1 combines with J gene TRBJ1-4; D is perhaps TRBD1 (6 bases). Germline V gene lookup returns CDR1 SGHRS and CDR2 YFSETQ. CDR3 size: 15 residues. V was pared by 4 bases and J by 3 bases, with 13 bases between. CDR3 DNA: TGCGCCAGCAGCCAATTCAGGGGCCCTAATGAAAAACTGTTTTTT. This encodes CASSQFRGPNEKLFF.

The CDR3 is CASSYEGPRAKNIQYF. CDR3 nucleotide sequence: TGTGCCAGCAGTTACGAAGGGCCCCGAGCCAAAAACATTCAGTACTTC. The chain carries TRBV6-5 and TRBJ2-4; D is unresolved. V was trimmed by 2 bases and J by 0 bases, leaving 11 bases between them. This CDR3 spans 16 amino acids. CDR1 is MNHEY, CDR2 SVGAGI, per germline.